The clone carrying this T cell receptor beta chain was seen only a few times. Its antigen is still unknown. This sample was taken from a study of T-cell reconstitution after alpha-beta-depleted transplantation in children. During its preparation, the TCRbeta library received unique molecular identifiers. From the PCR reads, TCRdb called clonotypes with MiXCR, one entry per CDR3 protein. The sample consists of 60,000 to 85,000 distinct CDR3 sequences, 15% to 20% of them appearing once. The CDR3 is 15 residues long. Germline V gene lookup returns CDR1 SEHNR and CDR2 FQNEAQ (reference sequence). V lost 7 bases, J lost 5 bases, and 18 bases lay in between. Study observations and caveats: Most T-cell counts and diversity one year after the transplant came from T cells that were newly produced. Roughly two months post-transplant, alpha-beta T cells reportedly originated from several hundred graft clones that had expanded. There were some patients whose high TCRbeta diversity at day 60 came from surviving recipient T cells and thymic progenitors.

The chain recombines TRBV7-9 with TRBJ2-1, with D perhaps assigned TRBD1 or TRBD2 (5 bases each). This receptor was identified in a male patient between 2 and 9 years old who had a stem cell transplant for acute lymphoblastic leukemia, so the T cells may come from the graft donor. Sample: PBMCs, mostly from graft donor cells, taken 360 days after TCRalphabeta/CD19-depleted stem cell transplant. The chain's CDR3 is CASTIARQSNNEQFF. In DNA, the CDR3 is TGTGCCAGCACCATAGCGAGACAGTCAAACAATGAGCAGTTCTTC.